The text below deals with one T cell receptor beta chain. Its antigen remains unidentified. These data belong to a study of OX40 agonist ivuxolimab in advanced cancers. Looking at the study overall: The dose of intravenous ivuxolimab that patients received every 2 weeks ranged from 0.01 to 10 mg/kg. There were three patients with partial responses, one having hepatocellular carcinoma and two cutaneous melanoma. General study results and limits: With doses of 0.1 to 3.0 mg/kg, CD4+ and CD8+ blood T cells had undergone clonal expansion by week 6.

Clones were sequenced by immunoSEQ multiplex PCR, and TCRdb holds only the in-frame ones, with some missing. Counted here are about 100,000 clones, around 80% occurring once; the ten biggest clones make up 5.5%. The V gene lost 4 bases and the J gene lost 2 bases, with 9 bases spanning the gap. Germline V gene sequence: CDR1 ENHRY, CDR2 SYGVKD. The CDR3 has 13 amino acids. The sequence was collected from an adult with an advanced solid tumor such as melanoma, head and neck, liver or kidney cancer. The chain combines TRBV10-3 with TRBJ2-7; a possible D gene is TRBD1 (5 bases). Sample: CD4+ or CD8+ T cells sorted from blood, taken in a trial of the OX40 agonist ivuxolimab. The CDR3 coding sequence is TGTGCCATCAGTGGAGTAGGGGCCTACGAGCAGTACTTC. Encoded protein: CAISGVGAYEQYF.